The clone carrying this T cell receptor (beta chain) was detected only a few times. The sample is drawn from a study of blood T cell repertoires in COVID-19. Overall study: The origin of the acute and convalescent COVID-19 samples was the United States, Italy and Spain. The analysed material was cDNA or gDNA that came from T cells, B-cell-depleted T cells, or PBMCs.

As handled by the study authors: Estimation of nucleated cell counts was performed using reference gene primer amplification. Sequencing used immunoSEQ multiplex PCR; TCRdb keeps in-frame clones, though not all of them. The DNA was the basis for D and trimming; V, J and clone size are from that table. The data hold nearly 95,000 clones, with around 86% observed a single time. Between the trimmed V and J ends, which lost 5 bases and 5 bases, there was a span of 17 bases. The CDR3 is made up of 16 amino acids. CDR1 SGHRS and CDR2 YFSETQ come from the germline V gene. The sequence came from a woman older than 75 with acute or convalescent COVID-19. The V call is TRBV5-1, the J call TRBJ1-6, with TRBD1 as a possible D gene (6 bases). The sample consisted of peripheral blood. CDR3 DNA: TGCGCCAGCAGATTGCCTGGACAGCAAGATAATTCACCCCTCCACTTT. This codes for CASRLPGQQDNSPLHF.